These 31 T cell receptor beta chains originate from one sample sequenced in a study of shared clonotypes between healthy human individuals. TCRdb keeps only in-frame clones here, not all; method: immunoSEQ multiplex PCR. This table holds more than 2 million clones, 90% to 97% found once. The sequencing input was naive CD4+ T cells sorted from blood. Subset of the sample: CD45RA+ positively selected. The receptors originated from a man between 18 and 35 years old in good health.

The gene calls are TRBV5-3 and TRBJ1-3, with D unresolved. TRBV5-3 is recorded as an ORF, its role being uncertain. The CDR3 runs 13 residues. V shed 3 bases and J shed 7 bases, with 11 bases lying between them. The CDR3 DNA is TGTGCCAGAAGCTCTAAGGGAAGCAACACCATATATTTT. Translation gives CARSSKGSNTIYF.

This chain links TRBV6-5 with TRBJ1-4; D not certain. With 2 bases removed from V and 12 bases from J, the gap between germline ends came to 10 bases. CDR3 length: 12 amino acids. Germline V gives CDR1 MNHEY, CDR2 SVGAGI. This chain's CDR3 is CASSYNTRELFF. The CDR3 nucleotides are TGTGCCAGCAGTTACAATACCCGAGAACTGTTTTTT.

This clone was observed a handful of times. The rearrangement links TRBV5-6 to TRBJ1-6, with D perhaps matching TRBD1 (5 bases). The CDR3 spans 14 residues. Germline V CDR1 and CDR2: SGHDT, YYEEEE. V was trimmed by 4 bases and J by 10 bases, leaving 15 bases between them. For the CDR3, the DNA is TGTGCCAGCAGCCCGCGGGGGACGTTCTCACCCCTCCACTTT. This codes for CASSPRGTFSPLHF.

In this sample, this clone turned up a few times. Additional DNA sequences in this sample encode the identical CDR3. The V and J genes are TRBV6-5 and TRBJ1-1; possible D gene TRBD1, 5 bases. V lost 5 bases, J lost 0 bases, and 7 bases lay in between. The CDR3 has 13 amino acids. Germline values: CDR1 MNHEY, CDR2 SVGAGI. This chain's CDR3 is CASSRQLNTEAFF. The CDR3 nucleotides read TGTGCCAGCAGTCGACAGTTGAACACTGAAGCTTTCTTT.

CDR3 region: CASSPHPSGGEGETQYF. CDR3 DNA sequence: TGCGCCAGCAGCCCCCACCCCTCGGGAGGGGAGGGAGAGACCCAGTACTTC. The rearrangement links TRBV5-1 to TRBJ2-5; TRBD2 matches at 8 bases. Germline-derived CDR1 and CDR2 are SGHRS and YFSETQ. CDR3 length: 17 residues. Unmatched junction bases numbered 15, after V lost 4 bases and J lost 4 bases.

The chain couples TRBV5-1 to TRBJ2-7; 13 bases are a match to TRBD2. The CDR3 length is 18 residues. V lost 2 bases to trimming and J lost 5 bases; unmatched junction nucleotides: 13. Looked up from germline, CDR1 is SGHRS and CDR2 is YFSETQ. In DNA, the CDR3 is TGCGCCAGCAGCTTAGGACGCCCGGGACTAGCGGGGCGGAACGAGCAGTACTTC. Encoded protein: CASSLGRPGLAGRNEQYF.

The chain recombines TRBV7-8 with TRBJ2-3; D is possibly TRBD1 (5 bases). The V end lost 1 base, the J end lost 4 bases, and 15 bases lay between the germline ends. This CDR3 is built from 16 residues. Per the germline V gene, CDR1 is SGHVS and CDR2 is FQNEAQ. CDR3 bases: TGTGCCAGCAGCTTAGGGACAATGGATGTCGCAGATACGCAGTATTTT. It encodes CASSLGTMDVADTQYF.

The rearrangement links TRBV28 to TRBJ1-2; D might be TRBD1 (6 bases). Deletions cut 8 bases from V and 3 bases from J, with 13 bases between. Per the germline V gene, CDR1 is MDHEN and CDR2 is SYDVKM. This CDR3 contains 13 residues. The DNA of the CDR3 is TGTGCCAGCGACGGGGGGCAGGACTATGGCTACACCTTC. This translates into CASDGGQDYGYTF.

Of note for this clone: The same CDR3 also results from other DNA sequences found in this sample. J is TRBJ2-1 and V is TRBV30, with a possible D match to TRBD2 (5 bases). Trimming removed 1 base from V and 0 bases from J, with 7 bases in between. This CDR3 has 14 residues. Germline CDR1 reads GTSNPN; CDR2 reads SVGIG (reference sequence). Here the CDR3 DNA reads TGTGCCTGGAGTGCTGGGAGCTCCTACAATGAGCAGTTCTTC. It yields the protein CAWSAGSSYNEQFF.

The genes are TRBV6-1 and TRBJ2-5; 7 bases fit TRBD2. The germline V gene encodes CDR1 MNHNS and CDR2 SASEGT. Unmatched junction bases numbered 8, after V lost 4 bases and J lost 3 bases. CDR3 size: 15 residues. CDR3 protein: CASSVTWTSKETQYF. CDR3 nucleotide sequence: TGTGCCAGCAGTGTAACATGGACTAGTAAAGAGACCCAGTACTTC.

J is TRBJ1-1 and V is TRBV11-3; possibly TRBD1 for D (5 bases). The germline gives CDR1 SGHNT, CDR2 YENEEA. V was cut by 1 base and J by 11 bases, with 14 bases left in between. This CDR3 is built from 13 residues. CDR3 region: CASSLAPGAEAFF. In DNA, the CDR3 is TGTGCCAGCAGCTTAGCACCCGGGGCGGAGGCTTTCTTT.

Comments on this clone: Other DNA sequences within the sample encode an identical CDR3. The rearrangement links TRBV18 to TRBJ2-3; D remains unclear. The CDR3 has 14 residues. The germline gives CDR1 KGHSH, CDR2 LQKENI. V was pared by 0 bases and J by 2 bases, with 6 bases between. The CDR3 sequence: CASSPPVSTDTQYF. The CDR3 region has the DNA TGTGCCAGCTCACCACCAGTTTCCACAGATACGCAGTATTTT.

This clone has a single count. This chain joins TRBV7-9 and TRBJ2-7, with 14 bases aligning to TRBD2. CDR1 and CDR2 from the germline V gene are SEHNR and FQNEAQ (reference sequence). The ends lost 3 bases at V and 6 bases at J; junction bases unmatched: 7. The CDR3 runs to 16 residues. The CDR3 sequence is CASSLIGLAGGSEQYF. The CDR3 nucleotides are TGTGCCAGCAGCTTGATAGGACTAGCGGGAGGATCCGAGCAGTACTTC.

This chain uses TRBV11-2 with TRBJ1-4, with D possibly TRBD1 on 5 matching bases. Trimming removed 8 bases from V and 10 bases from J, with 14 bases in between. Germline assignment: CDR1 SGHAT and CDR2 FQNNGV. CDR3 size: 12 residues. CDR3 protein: CASGMGVGKLFF. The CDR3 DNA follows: TGTGCCAGCGGTATGGGGGTCGGAAAACTGTTTTTT.

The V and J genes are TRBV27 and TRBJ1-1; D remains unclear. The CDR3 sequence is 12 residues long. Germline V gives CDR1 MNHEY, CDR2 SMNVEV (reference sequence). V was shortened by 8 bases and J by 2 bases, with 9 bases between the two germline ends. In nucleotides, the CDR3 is TGTGCCAGCGTGGCAGTCAACACTGAAGCTTTCTTT. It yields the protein CASVAVNTEAFF.

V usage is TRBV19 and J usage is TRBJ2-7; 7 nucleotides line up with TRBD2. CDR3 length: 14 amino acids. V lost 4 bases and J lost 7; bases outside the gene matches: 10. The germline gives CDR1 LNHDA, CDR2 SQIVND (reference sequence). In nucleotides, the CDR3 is TGTGCCAGTAGTACCGCCTGGGGGAGGGATGAGCAGTACTTC. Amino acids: CASSTAWGRDEQYF.

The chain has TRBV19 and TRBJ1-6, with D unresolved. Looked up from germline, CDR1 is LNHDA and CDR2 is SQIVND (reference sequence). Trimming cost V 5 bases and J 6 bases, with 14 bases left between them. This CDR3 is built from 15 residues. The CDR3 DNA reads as TGTGCCAGTAGTGGTGGTACGGTTCTTAATTCACCCCTCCACTTT. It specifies CASSGGTVLNSPLHF.

This CDR3 is CASSYPIDTIYF. CDR3 nucleotide sequence: TGTGCCAGCAGTTACCCCATAGACACCATATATTTT. The V call is TRBV6-6, the J call TRBJ1-3; D not resolved. Trimming cost V 2 bases and J 8 bases, with 7 bases left between them. This CDR3 is 12 amino acids long. Germline assignment: CDR1 MNHNY and CDR2 SVGAGI (reference sequence).

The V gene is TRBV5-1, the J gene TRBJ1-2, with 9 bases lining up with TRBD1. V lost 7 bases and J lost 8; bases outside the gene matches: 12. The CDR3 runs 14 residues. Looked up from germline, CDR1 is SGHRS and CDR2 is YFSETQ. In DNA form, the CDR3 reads TGCGCCAGCCAGCCGAATGGACAGGGGAGCGGCTACACCTTC. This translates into CASQPNGQGSGYTF.

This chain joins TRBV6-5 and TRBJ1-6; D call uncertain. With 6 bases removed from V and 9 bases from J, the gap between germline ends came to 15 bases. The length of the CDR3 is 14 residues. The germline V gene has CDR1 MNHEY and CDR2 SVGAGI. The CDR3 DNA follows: TGTGCCAGCAGCCCCATAAGGGCTACTTCACCCCTCCACTTT. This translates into CASSPIRATSPLHF.

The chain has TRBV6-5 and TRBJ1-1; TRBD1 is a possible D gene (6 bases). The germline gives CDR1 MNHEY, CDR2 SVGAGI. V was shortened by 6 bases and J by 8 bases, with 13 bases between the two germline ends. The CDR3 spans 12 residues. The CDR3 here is CASSPQGFEAFF. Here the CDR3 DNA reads TGTGCCAGCAGCCCCCAGGGGTTCGAAGCTTTCTTT.

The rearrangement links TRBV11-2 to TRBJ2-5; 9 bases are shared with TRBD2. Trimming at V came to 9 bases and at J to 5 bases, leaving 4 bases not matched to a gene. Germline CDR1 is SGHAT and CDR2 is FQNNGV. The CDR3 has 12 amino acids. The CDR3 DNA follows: TGTGCCAGTAGCGGGAGTGGGGAGACCCAGTACTTC. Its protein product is CASSGSGETQYF.

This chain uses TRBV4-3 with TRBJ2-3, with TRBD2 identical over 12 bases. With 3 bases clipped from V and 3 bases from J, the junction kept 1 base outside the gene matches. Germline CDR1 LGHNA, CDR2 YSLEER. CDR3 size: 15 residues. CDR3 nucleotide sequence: TGCGCCAGCAGCCATACTAGCGGGAGGACAGATACGCAGTATTTT. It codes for CASSHTSGRTDTQYF.

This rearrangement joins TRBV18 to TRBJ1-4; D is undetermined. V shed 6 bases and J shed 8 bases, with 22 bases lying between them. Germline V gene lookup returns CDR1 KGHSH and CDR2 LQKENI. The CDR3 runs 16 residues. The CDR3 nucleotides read TGTGCCAGCTCCATTATGCCCGGGTCTGCCAGGGAAAAACTGTTTTTT. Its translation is CASSIMPGSAREKLFF.

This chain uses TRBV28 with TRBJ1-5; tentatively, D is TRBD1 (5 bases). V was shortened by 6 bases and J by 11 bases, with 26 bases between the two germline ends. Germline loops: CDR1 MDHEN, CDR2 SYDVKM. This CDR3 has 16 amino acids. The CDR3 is CASRSYMGGGAAAQHF. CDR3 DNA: TGTGCCAGCAGGTCCTATATGGGCGGAGGGGCCGCGGCCCAGCATTTT.

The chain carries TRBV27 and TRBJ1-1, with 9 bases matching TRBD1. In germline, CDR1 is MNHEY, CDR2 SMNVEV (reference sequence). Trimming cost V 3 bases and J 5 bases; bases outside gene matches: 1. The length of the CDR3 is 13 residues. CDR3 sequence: CASSFDRGTEAFF. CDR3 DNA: TGTGCCAGCAGTTTCGACAGGGGGACTGAAGCTTTCTTT.

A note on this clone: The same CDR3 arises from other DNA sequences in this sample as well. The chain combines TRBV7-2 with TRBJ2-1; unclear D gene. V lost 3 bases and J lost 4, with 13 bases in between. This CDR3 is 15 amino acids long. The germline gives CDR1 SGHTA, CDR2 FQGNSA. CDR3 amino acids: CASSFQGSSYNEQFF. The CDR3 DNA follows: TGTGCCAGCAGCTTTCAAGGTAGCAGTTACAATGAGCAGTTCTTC. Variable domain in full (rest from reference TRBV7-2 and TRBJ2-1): GAGVSQSPSNKVTEKGKDVELRCDPISGHTALYWYRQSLGQGLEFLIYFQGNSAPDKSGLPSDRFSAERTGGSVSTLTIQRTQQEDSAVYLCASSFQGSSYNEQFFGPGTRLTVL.

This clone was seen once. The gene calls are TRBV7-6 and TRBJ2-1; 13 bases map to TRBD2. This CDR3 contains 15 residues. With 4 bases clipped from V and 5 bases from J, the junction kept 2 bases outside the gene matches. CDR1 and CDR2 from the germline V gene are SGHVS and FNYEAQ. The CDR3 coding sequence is TGTGCCAGCAGCTGGACTAGCGGGGGCAACAATGAGCAGTTCTTC. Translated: CASSWTSGGNNEQFF.

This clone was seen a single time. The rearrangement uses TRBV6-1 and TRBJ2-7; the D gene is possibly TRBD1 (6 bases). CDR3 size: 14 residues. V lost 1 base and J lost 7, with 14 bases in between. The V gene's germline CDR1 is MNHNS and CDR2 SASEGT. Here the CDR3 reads CASSEGLQGREQYF. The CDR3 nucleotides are TGTGCCAGCAGTGAAGGACTGCAGGGGCGAGAGCAGTACTTC.

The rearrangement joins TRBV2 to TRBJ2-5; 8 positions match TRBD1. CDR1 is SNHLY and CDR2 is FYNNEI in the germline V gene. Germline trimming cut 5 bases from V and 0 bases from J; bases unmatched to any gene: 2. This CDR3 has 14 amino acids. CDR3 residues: CASSRQGNQETQYF. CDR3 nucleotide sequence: TGTGCCAGCAGTCGACAGGGGAACCAAGAGACCCAGTACTTC.

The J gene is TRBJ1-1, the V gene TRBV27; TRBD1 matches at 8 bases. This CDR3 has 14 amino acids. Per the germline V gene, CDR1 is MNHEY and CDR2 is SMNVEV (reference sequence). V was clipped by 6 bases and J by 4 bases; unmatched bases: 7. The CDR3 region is CASRLRGQVTEAFF. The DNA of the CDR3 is TGTGCCAGCAGACTCAGGGGGCAGGTCACTGAAGCTTTCTTT.